This section outlines one T cell receptor (beta chain) sequence together with its context. The sample comes from a study of OX40 agonist ivuxolimab in advanced cancers. This table comes from immunoSEQ multiplex PCR, and its TCRdb copy is limited to in-frame clones, with some not included. The table shows some 58,000 clones, with approximately 86% occurring only once. The TCR was taken from an adult with an advanced solid tumor such as melanoma, head and neck, liver or kidney cancer. This sample comprised CD4+ or CD8+ T cells sorted from blood, obtained in a trial of the OX40 agonist ivuxolimab.

CDR3 region: CASGQGGTTEAFF. In DNA, the CDR3 is TGTGCCAGTGGACAGGGGGGGACCACTGAAGCTTTCTTT. The genes are TRBV28 and TRBJ1-1; 10 nucleotides align to TRBD1. V shed 9 bases, J shed 4 bases, and the junction held 5 bases outside the gene matches. The CDR3 spans 13 residues. Germline CDR1 MDHEN, CDR2 SYDVKM.